This T cell receptor (beta chain) appears in the sequencing data of a study of T-cell reconstitution after alpha-beta-depleted transplantation in children. Library preparation (for TCRbeta) was performed with unique molecular identifiers. TCRdb processed the PCR reads anew with MiXCR; each CDR3 protein has one entry. Among 500,000 to 650,000 distinct CDR3 sequences listed, over 10% were seen once. This CDR3 spans 19 amino acids. Trimming removed 5 bases from V and 1 base from J; junction bases left unmatched: 19. Looked up from germline, CDR1 is MDHEN and CDR2 is SYDVKM. The specimen was PBMCs, mostly from graft donor cells, collected 360 days after TCRalphabeta/CD19-depleted stem cell transplant. The chain recombines TRBV28 with TRBJ2-7, with TRBD2 matching 8 bases. The source is a male patient younger than 18 who had a stem cell transplant for acute myeloid leukemia, so the T cells may come from the graft donor. The CDR3 DNA sequence: TGTGCCAGCAGTCAGCGCGGAGCGGGAGATTTTTCTTTATCCTACGAGCAGTACTTC. This gives the protein CASSQRGAGDFSLSYEQYF.